The clone carrying this T cell receptor (beta chain) was picked up many times. TCRdb reanalysed the 5' RACE reads using MiXCR and keeps one entry per CDR3 protein. The data show 80,000 or so distinct CDR3 sequences, less than 15% seen once. The data belong to a study of early T cells in non-severe SARS-CoV-2 infection. On the study more broadly: Bulk RNA from unsorted whole blood was sequenced; chains were unpaired.

This CDR3 comprises 17 residues. V lost 2 bases, J lost 4 bases, and 18 bases lay in between. Germline values: CDR1 KGHSH, CDR2 LQKENI. Material: whole blood. This chain uses TRBV18 with TRBJ1-3; no definite D call. The sequence came from an adult who was a healthcare worker with PCR-confirmed SARS-CoV-2 infection or an uninfected control (not recorded which). CDR3 coding DNA: TGTGCCAGCTCACCATCTAGGAGGCAGCCTTCCGGAAACACCATATATTTT. Amino acid sequence: CASSPSRRQPSGNTIYF.